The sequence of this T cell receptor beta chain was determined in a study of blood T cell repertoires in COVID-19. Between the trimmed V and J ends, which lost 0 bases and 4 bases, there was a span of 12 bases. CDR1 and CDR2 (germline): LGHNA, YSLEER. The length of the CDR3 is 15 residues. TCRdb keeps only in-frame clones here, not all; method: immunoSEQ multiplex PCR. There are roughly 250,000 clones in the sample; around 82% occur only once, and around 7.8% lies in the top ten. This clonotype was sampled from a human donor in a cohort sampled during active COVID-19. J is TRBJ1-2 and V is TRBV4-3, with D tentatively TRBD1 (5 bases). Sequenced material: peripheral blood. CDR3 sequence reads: CASSQDIGGAYGYTF. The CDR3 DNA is TGCGCCAGCAGCCAAGATATCGGGGGTGCCTATGGCTACACCTTC.